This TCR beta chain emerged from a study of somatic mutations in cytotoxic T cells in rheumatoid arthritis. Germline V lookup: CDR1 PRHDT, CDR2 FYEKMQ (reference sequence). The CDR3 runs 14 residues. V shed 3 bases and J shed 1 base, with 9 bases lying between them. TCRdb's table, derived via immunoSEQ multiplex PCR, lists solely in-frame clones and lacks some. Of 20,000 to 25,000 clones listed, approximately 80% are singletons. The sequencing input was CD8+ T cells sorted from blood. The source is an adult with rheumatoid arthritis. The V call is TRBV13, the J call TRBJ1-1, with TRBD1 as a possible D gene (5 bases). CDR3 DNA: TGTGCCAGCAGCTTTAAGGGGCCGAACACTGAAGCTTTCTTT. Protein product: CASSFKGPNTEAFF.